This T cell receptor beta chain was obtained from a study of blood T cell repertoires in COVID-19. Looking at the study overall: PBMCs, B-cell-depleted T cells, or T cells were the source of the cDNA or gDNA that made up the material.

Sequenced by immunoSEQ multiplex PCR; TCRdb stores in-frame clones only, minus some. The profile shows under 300,000 clones, around 90% of them singletons. V was shortened by 0 bases and J by 1 base, with 9 bases between the two germline ends. The CDR3 runs to 15 residues. Looked up from germline, CDR1 is LGHNA and CDR2 is YSLEER. This receptor was taken from a woman between 70 and 85 years old with active or convalescent COVID-19. The V call is TRBV4-3, the J call TRBJ2-5; the D is unclear. Sample: peripheral blood. The CDR3 region is CASSQDDRVQETQYF. The DNA for the CDR3 is TGCGCCAGCAGCCAAGATGATCGGGTCCAAGAGACCCAGTACTTC.